The 11 T cell receptor beta chains below all came from one sample that was sequenced in a study of blood T cells in healthy people across ages. A second about 6 to 12 cycle PCR used barcoded and J-beta primers. Each CDR3 protein gets one entry after TCRdb re-called the 5' RACE reads with MiXCR. The profile shows about 1.7 million distinct CDR3 sequences, 28% of them singletons. Sequencing was performed on blood. The receptors were sampled from a young woman in good health.

In this sample, this clonotype turned up many times. The rearrangement uses TRBV5-1 and TRBJ2-1, with D unclear. The V gene lost 4 bases and the J gene lost 9 bases, with 14 bases spanning the gap. In germline, CDR1 is SGHRS, CDR2 YFSETQ. CDR3 length: 13 amino acids. The CDR3 DNA reads TGCGCCAGCAGCCCCGGAGTTAGAATTGAGCAGTTCTTC. This translates into CASSPGVRIEQFF. The entire variable domain, with the rest obtained from reference TRBV5-1 and TRBJ2-1, is as follows: KAGVTQTPRYLIKTRGQQVTLSCSPISGHRSVSWYQQTPGQGLQFLFEYFSETQRNKGNFPGRFSGRQFSNSRSEMNVSTLELGDSALYLCASSPGVRIEQFFGPGTRLTVL.

The chain employs TRBV4-3 and TRBJ2-3; 10 bases fit TRBD2. V lost 2 bases, J lost 4 bases, and 0 bases stayed unmatched. Germline V gives CDR1 LGHNA, CDR2 YSLEER. CDR3 length equals 14 residues. In DNA form, the CDR3 reads TGCGCCAGCAGCCAAACTAGCGGGGCAGATACGCAGTATTTT. Its translation is CASSQTSGADTQYF.

The gene calls are TRBV28 and TRBJ1-1; no firm D call. Trimming pared 3 bases from V and 7 bases from J, leaving 3 bases between. The CDR3 is made up of 10 amino acids. The germline V gene has CDR1 MDHEN and CDR2 SYDVKM. CDR3 nucleotide sequence: TGTGCCAGCAGTTTTAATGAAGCTTTCTTT. This gives the protein CASSFNEAFF.

V usage is TRBV7-9 and J usage is TRBJ2-4, with a weak D call TRBD2 (7 bases). The J call may be in error: the DNA end matches TRBJ2-5 better. There are 17 residues in the CDR3. Germline CDR1 SEHNR, CDR2 FQNEAQ (reference sequence). In DNA form, the CDR3 reads TGTGCCAGCAGCCCCTCGTTAGGGGGAGGGCCTAGGGAGACCCAGTACTTC. This sequence encodes CASSPSLGGGPRETQYF.

This clonotype has a handful of counts. The V call is TRBV7-2, the J call TRBJ2-3; D remains ambiguous. V lost 5 bases and J lost 4, with 10 bases in between. The CDR3 contains 13 residues. The germline CDR1 and CDR2 sequences are SGHTA and FQGNSA. CDR3 in DNA: TGTGCCAGCAGCCATAACTCTGCAGATACGCAGTATTTT. It is translated as CASSHNSADTQYF. The variable domain in full, with the rest retrieved from reference TRBV7-2 and TRBJ2-3, is GAGVSQSPSNKVTEKGKDVELRCDPISGHTALYWYRQSLGQGLEFLIYFQGNSAPDKSGLPSDRFSAERTGGSVSTLTIQRTQQEDSAVYLCASSHNSADTQYFGPGTRLTVL.

V is TRBV5-1 and J is TRBJ2-1, with D perhaps TRBD1 or TRBD2 (5 bases each). The CDR3 is 13 amino acids. The germline V gene encodes CDR1 SGHRS and CDR2 YFSETQ. Trimming took off 4 bases at V and 9 bases at J, with 14 bases between the two ends. CDR3 nucleotides: TGCGCCAGCAGCCGCGCAGGTGGGGGTGAGCAGTTCTTC. This encodes CASSRAGGGEQFF.

Remarks on this clonotype: A much larger clonotype is one base distant, so this may be a read error. The V call is TRBV6-5, the J call TRBJ2-7; tentatively, D is TRBD1 or TRBD2 (7 bases each). V dropped 5 bases and J dropped 2 bases, with 19 bases sitting between them. Germline V lookup: CDR1 MNHEY, CDR2 SVGAGI. CDR3 length equals 16 residues. The CDR3 region is CASSPFRGGITYEQYF. DNA of the CDR3: TGTGCCAGCAGTCCCTTCAGGGGGGGGATTACCTACGAGCAGTACTTC.

This clonotype was recorded at least ten times. The chain employs TRBV7-2 and TRBJ2-5; D is perhaps TRBD2 (5 bases). This CDR3 region has 15 residues. From germline, CDR1 is SGHTA and CDR2 FQGNSA. V lost 3 bases and J 1 base, leaving 12 bases between the germline ends. CDR3 in DNA: TGTGCCAGCAGCTTTGGCGGACTCTCCCAAGAGACCCAGTACTTC. Protein sequence: CASSFGGLSQETQYF.

To note about this clonotype: This may come from a read error, since a much larger clone is one base off. The V gene is TRBV10-3, the J gene TRBJ2-3, with D possibly called TRBD1 or TRBD2 (5 bases each). The germline V gene encodes CDR1 ENHRY and CDR2 SYGVKD. The CDR3 is 14 amino acids. The CDR3 loop is CVISPSGTPDTQYF. Written as DNA, the CDR3 is TGTGTCATCAGCCCTTCCGGGACCCCAGATACGCAGTATTTT.

V and J are TRBV20-1 and TRBJ2-3; D perhaps matches TRBD2 (5 bases). V dropped 6 bases and J dropped 6 bases, with 22 bases sitting between them. The CDR3 loop spans 15 amino acids. Germline V gene data show CDR1 as DFQATT and CDR2 as SNEGSKA (reference sequence). The CDR3 region is CSAQRPAARVDTQYF. The CDR3 nucleotides are TGCAGTGCCCAGAGGCCAGCGGCACGAGTCGATACGCAGTATTTT.

J is TRBJ1-4 and V is TRBV4-1; D is unresolved. The CDR3 has 16 residues. The germline V gene has CDR1 MGHRA and CDR2 YSYEKL. The V and J ends lost 4 bases and 0 bases respectively, with 12 bases between them. CDR3 bases: TGCGCCAGCAGCCGGGTCAGGATAGCAACTAATGAAAAACTGTTTTTT. This translates into CASSRVRIATNEKLFF.